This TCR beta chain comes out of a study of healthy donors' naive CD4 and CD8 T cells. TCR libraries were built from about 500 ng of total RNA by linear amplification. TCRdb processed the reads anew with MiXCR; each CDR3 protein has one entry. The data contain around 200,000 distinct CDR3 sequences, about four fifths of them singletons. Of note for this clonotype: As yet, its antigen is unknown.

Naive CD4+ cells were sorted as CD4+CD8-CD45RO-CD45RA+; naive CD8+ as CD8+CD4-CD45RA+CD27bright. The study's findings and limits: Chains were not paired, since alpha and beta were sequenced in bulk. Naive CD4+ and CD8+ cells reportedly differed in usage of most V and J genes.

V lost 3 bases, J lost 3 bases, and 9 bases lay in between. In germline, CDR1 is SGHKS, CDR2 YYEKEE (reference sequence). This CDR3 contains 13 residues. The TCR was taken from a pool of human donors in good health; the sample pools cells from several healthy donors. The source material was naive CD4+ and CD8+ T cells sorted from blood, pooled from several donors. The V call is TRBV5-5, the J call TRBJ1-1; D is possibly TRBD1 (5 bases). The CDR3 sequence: CASSWGGYTEAFF. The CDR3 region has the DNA TGTGCCAGCAGCTGGGGCGGGTACACTGAAGCTTTCTTT. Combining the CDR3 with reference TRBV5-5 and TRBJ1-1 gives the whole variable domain DAGVTQSPTHLIKTRGQQVTLRCSPISGHKSVSWYQQVLGQGPQFIFQYYEKEERGRGNFPDRFSARQFPNYSSELNVNALLLGDSALYLCASSWGGYTEAFFGQGTRLTVV.